The 2 T cell receptor beta chains below all came from one sample that was sequenced in a study of cytomegalovirus exposure and HLA in healthy donors. Libraries were prepared by immunoSEQ multiplex PCR; TCRdb keeps only in-frame clonotypes and omits some of them. Counted here are 200,000 to 300,000 clones, roughly 90% occurring once; the ten biggest clones make up approximately 12%. The sample consisted of PBMCs. All receptors derive from a man younger than 35 in good health and CMV-seropositive.

This clone came up a few times. The J gene is TRBJ2-4, the V gene TRBV27; D is perhaps TRBD1 or TRBD2 (5 bases each). Germline V gene sequence: CDR1 MNHEY, CDR2 SMNVEV (reference sequence). Trimming pared 3 bases from V and 5 bases from J, leaving 14 bases between. The CDR3 consists of 15 residues. Here the CDR3 reads CASSFGTPIENIQYF. Written as DNA, the CDR3 is TGTGCCAGCAGTTTCGGGACGCCGATCGAAAACATTCAGTACTTC.

J is TRBJ2-3 and V is TRBV10-3; 12 positions match TRBD2. J gave up 0 bases and V 4 bases, and 2 bases lay outside the gene matches. The CDR3 spans 16 residues. The germline V gene has CDR1 ENHRY and CDR2 SYGVKD. The CDR3 sequence is CAISVGTSGSTDTQYF. DNA of the CDR3: TGTGCCATCAGTGTAGGGACTAGCGGGAGCACAGATACGCAGTATTTT.